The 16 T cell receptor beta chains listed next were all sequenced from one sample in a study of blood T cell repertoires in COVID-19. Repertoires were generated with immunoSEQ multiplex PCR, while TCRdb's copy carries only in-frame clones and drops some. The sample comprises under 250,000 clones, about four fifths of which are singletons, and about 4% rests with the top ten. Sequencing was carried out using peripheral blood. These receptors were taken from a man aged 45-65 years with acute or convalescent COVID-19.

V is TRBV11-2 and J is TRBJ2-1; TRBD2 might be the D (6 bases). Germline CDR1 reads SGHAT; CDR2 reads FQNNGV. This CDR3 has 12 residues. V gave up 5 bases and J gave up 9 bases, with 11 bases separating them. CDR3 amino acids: CASSQGLLEQFF. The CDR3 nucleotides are TGTGCCAGCAGCCAGGGACTCCTTGAGCAGTTCTTC. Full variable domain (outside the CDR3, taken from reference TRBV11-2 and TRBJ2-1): EAGVAQSPRYKIIEKRQSVAFWCNPISGHATLYWYQQILGQGPKLLIQFQNNGVVDDSQLPKDRFSAERLKGVDSTLKIQPAKLEDSAVYLCASSQGLLEQFFGPGTRLTVL.

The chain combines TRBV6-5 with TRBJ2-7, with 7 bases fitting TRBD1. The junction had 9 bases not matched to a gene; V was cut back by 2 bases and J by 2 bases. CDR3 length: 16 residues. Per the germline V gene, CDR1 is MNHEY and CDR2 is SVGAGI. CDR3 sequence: CASSYANRGATYEQYF. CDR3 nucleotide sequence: TGTGCCAGCAGTTACGCGAACAGGGGCGCAACCTACGAGCAGTACTTC.

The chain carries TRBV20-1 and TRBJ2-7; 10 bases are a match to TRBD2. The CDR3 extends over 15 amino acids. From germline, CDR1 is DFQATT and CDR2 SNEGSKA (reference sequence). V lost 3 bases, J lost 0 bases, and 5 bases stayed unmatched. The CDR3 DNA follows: TGCAGTGCTAGTCCACTAGCGGGGTTCTCCTACGAGCAGTACTTC. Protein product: CSASPLAGFSYEQYF.

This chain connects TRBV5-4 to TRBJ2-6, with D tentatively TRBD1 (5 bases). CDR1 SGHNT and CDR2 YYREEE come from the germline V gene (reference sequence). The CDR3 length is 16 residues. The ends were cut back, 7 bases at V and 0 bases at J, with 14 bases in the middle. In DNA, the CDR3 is TGTGCCAGCGGGCGGCAGGGTGCCTCTGGGGCCAACGTCCTGACTTTC. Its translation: CASGRQGASGANVLTF. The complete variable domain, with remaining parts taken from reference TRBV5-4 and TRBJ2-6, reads ETGVTQSPTHLIKTRGQQVTLRCSSQSGHNTVSWYQQALGQGPQFIFQYYREEENGRGNFPPRFSGLQFPNYSSELNVNALELDDSALYLCASGRQGASGANVLTFGAGSRLTVL.

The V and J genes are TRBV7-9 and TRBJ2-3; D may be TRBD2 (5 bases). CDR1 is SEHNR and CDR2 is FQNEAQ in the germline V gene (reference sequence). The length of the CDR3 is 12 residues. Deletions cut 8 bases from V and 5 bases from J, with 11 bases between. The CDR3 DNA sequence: TGTGCCAGCGAGGGCGGTCTAGATACGCAGTATTTT. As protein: CASEGGLDTQYF.

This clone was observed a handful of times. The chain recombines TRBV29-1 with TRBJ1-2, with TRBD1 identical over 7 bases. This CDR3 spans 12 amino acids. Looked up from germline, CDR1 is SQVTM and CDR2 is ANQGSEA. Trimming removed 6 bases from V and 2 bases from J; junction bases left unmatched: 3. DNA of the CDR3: TGCAGCGTACTGACAGGGAACTATGGCTACACCTTC. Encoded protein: CSVLTGNYGYTF. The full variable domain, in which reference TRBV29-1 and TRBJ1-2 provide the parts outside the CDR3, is SAVISQKPSRDICQRGTSLTIQCQVDSQVTMMFWYRQQPGQSLTLIATANQGSEATYESGFVIDKFPISRPNLTFSTLTVSNMSPEDSSIYLCSVLTGNYGYTFGSGTRLTVV.

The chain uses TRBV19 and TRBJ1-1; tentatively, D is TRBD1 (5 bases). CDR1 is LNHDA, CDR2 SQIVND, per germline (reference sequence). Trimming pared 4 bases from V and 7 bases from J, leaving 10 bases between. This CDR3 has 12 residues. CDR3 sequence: CASSTYDSEAFF. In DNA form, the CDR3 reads TGTGCCAGTAGTACCTATGACAGTGAAGCTTTCTTT.

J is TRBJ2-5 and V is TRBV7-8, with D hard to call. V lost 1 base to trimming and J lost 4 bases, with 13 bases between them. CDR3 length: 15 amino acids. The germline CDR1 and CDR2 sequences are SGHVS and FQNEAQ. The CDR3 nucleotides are TGTGCCAGCAGCTTAGATCTGGGCTTGGGAGAGACCCAGTACTTC. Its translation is CASSLDLGLGETQYF.

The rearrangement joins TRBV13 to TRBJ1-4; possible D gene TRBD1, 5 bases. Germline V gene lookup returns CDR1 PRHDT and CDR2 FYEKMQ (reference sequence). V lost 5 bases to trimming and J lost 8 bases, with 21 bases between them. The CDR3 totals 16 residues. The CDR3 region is CASSLFADSRGEKLFF. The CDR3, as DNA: TGTGCCAGCAGCCTCTTCGCCGACTCCCGGGGGGAAAAACTGTTTTTT.

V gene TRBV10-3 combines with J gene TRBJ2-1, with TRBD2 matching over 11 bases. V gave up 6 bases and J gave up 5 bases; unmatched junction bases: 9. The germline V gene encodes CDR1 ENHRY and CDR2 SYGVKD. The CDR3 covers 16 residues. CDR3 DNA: TGTGCCATCAGGGGGACTAGCGGAGAGTTCAACAATGAGCAGTTCTTC. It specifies CAIRGTSGEFNNEQFF.

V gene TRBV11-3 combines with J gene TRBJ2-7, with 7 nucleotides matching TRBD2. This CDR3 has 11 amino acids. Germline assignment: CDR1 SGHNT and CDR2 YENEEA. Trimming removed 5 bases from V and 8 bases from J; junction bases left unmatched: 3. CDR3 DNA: TGTGCCAGCAGCCTGCGGGAGAAGCAGTACTTC. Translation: CASSLREKQYF.

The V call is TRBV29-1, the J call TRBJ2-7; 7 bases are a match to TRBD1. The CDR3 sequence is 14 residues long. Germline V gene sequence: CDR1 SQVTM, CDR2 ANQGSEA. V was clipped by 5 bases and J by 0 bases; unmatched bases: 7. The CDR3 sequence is CSVRDRVDSYEQYF. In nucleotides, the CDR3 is TGCAGCGTTAGAGACAGGGTGGACTCCTACGAGCAGTACTTC.

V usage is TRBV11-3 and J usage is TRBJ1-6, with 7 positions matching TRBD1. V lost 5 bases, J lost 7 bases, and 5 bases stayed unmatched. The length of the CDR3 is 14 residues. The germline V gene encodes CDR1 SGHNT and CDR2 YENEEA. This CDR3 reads CASSTGTVNSPLHF. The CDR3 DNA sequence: TGTGCCAGCAGCACCGGGACAGTAAATTCACCCCTCCACTTT.

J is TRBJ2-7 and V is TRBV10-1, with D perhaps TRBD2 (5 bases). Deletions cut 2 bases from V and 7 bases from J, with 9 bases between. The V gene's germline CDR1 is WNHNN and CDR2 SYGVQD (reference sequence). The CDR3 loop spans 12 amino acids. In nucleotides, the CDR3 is TGCGCCAGCAGTGAGGTGTCGGGGGAGCAGTACTTC. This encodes CASSEVSGEQYF.

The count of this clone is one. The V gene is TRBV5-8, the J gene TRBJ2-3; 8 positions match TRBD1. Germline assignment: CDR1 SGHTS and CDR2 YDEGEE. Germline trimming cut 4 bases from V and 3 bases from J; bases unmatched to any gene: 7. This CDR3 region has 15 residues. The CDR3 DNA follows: TGTGCCAGCAGCGGGGACAGGATCGGAACAGATACGCAGTATTTT. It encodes CASSGDRIGTDTQYF.

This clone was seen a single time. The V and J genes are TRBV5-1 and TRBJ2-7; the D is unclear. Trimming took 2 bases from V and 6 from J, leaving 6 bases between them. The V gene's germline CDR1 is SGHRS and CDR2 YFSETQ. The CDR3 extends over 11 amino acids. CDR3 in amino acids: CASSFGAEQYF. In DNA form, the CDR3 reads TGCGCCAGCAGCTTCGGTGCCGAGCAGTACTTC. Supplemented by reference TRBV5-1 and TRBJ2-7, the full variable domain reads KAGVTQTPRYLIKTRGQQVTLSCSPISGHRSVSWYQQTPGQGLQFLFEYFSETQRNKGNFPGRFSGRQFSNSRSEMNVSTLELGDSALYLCASSFGAEQYFGPGTRLTVT.